This T cell receptor (beta chain) was captured by sequencing in a study of beta chain features in type 1 diabetes. Whole-study context: Summed over all samples, the examined sorted cells came to roughly 110 million. The study's findings and limits: cDNA-based sequencing might over-represent cells highly expressing TCR. Patients' naive, central memory and Treg TCRB repertoires seemed closer to one another than those of healthy donors.

Trimming pared 4 bases from V and 2 bases from J, leaving 21 bases between. The CDR3 is 17 residues long. Germline CDR1 WNHNN, CDR2 SYGVQD (reference sequence). The authors reverse transcribed all of the isolated RNA, so sequencing captured expressed TCRB transcripts. The table came from immunoSEQ multiplex PCR; TCRdb's copy has only in-frame clones and leaves some out. The repertoire has about 140,000 clones, roughly 9.3% of them found once; the top ten carry about 0.6%. About this clone itself: Its antigen is still unknown.

Sorting with CD45RO/CCR7/CD25/CD127/CD95/CD27 yielded naive, central memory, regulatory and stem-like memory CD4+ cells. V and J are TRBV10-1 and TRBJ2-7, with TRBD1 as a possible D gene (6 bases). The sequencing sample was made of central memory CD4+ T cells from blood. The receptor was isolated from a middle-aged woman in good health. CDR3 loop: CASSGSIRDTRAYEQYF. The CDR3, as DNA: TGCGCCAGCAGTGGGTCCATTAGGGACACCCGAGCCTACGAGCAGTACTTC.